The rows below give T cell receptor beta chains drawn from one sample of a study of blood T cells in healthy people across ages. Each CDR3 protein gets one entry after TCRdb re-called the 5' RACE reads with MiXCR. The sample contains about 970,000 distinct CDR3 sequences, roughly 47% of which appear only once. What was sequenced was blood. These receptors were taken from a woman aged 55-75 years in good health. CDR3s include the opening cysteine and the closing phenylalanine or tryptophan. D genes are given only for firm matches. Clone size is shown for a subset of rows, as once, few, many or a class of expanded clone.

j_gene: TRBJ1-2
v_gene: TRBV3-1
d_gene: TRBD1
abundance: NA
CDR3nt: TGTGCCAGCAGCCAAGACAACAGGGGGTCCGGCGGCTACACCTTC
CDR3aa: CASSQDNRGSGGYTF

j_gene: TRBJ1-2
v_gene: TRBV6-1
d_gene: NA
abundance: few
CDR3nt: TGTGCCAGCAGTTCCGATAACAGGATTAACTATGGCTACACCTTC
CDR3aa: CASSSDNRINYGYTF

j_gene: TRBJ1-2
v_gene: TRBV6-2/TRBV6-3
d_gene: NA
abundance: NA
CDR3nt: TGTGCCAGCAGTTTCGAGACAGTGCTGAGTGGCTACACCTTC
CDR3aa: CASSFETVLSGYTF

j_gene: TRBJ2-5
v_gene: TRBV4-1
d_gene: TRBD2
abundance: NA
CDR3nt: TGCGCCAGCAGCCAATACTCGATCCCGGGACTAGCAGGCAATGAGCAGTACTTC
CDR3aa: CASSQYSIPGLAGNEQYF

j_gene: TRBJ1-4
v_gene: TRBV20-1
d_gene: TRBD1
abundance: few
CDR3nt: TGCAGTGCAGACAGGGGGGGAGGGGAAAAACTGTTTTTT
CDR3aa: CSADRGGGEKLFF

j_gene: TRBJ2-5
v_gene: TRBV20-1
d_gene: NA
abundance: NA
CDR3nt: TGCAGTGGGCCGGAGACCCAGTACTTC
CDR3aa: CSGPETQYF

j_gene: TRBJ2-7
v_gene: TRBV10-3
d_gene: TRBD2
abundance: NA
CDR3nt: TGTGCCGCCAGTGAGACAGCGGGAGAGTCCTACGAGCAGTACTTC
CDR3aa: CAASETAGESYEQYF

j_gene: TRBJ2-6
v_gene: TRBV6-5
d_gene: NA
abundance: many
CDR3nt: TGTGCCAGCAGTTACTCGTTACGTTCTGGGGCCAACGTCCTGACTTTC
CDR3aa: CASSYSLRSGANVLTF

j_gene: TRBJ2-3
v_gene: TRBV20-1
d_gene: TRBD2
abundance: NA
CDR3nt: TGCAGTGCCCCTCGGACTAGCGGAGCAGATACGCAGTATTTT
CDR3aa: CSAPRTSGADTQYF

j_gene: TRBJ2-7
v_gene: TRBV11-1
d_gene: NA
abundance: few
CDR3nt: TGTGCCAGCAGCCCCCCGGATGGAGTCGATTCCTACGAGCAGTACTTC
CDR3aa: CASSPPDGVDSYEQYF

j_gene: TRBJ2-5
v_gene: TRBV29-1
d_gene: TRBD2
abundance: once
CDR3nt: TGCAGCGTCCTTGGCGGGGGGGCCTTTGAGACCCAGTACTTC
CDR3aa: CSVLGGGAFETQYF

j_gene: TRBJ2-5
v_gene: TRBV28
d_gene: NA
abundance: NA
CDR3nt: TGTGCCAGCAGTCCGGGCGGGGCGGAAGAGACCCAGTACTTC
CDR3aa: CASSPGGAEETQYF

j_gene: TRBJ1-5
v_gene: TRBV9
d_gene: TRBD1
abundance: NA
CDR3nt: TGTGCCAGCAGCAGCGCCGGGACAGAGCATCAGCCCCAGCATTTT
CDR3aa: CASSSAGTEHQPQHF

j_gene: TRBJ2-7
v_gene: TRBV28
d_gene: TRBD1
abundance: few
CDR3nt: TGTGCCAGCCGGGGACAGGATAGCTCCTACGAGCAGTACTTC
CDR3aa: CASRGQDSSYEQYF

j_gene: TRBJ2-1
v_gene: TRBV27
d_gene: TRBD1
abundance: NA
CDR3nt: TGTGCCAGCAGTCCAGACAGGGTTTTGGGCAATGAGCAGTTCTTC
CDR3aa: CASSPDRVLGNEQFF

j_gene: TRBJ2-1
v_gene: TRBV20-1
d_gene: TRBD2
abundance: NA
CDR3nt: TGCAGTGCTAGAGGGGGTCTAGCGGGGGGGCTAGGTGAGCAGTTCTTC
CDR3aa: CSARGGLAGGLGEQFF

j_gene: TRBJ1-5
v_gene: TRBV16
d_gene: NA
abundance: NA
CDR3nt: TGTGCCAGCAGCCAATTCCCTCCGGGCGGCAATCAGCCCCAGCATTTT
CDR3aa: CASSQFPPGGNQPQHF

j_gene: TRBJ2-7
v_gene: TRBV9
d_gene: NA
abundance: NA
CDR3nt: TGTGCCAGCAGCGCCGCACCGGGACTCAGCTCCTACGAGCAGTACTTC
CDR3aa: CASSAAPGLSSYEQYF

j_gene: TRBJ2-7
v_gene: TRBV12-3/TRBV12-4
d_gene: TRBD2
abundance: NA
CDR3nt: TGTGCCAGCAGTTCCCCGAGTAGCGGGAGGGTTGAGCAGTACTTC
CDR3aa: CASSSPSSGRVEQYF

j_gene: TRBJ2-3
v_gene: TRBV27
d_gene: TRBD2
abundance: few
CDR3nt: TGTGCCAGCCGCCCCCCCAGAGTCGCGGGAGGAGCGGATACGCAGTATTTT
CDR3aa: CASRPPRVAGGADTQYF

j_gene: TRBJ2-7
v_gene: TRBV4-3
d_gene: TRBD2
abundance: few
CDR3nt: TGCGCCAGCAGCCAGTACCGGGGGGCCTACGAGCAGTACTTC
CDR3aa: CASSQYRGAYEQYF

j_gene: TRBJ2-2
v_gene: TRBV28
d_gene: NA
abundance: NA
CDR3nt: TGTGCCAGCAGTTTACCAAGACATCCCACCGGGGAGCTGTTTTTT
CDR3aa: CASSLPRHPTGELFF

j_gene: TRBJ2-5
v_gene: TRBV10-3
d_gene: NA
abundance: few
CDR3nt: TGTGCCATCAGTGATAACCGGGACATAAGGTACCAAGAGACCCAGTACTTC
CDR3aa: CAISDNRDIRYQETQYF

j_gene: TRBJ2-3
v_gene: TRBV2
d_gene: TRBD1
abundance: NA
CDR3nt: TGTGCCAGCAGCGGGACAGCTCGCACAGATACGCAGTATTTT
CDR3aa: CASSGTARTDTQYF

j_gene: TRBJ2-7
v_gene: TRBV5-4
d_gene: TRBD1
abundance: few
CDR3nt: TGTGCCAGCAGCATACAGGGGTCCGACGAGCAGTACTTC
CDR3aa: CASSIQGSDEQYF

j_gene: TRBJ2-7
v_gene: TRBV12-3/TRBV12-4
d_gene: NA
abundance: NA
CDR3nt: TGTGCCAGCAGTACGCGGCAGGGGATCGGCAATGAGCAGTACTTC
CDR3aa: CASSTRQGIGNEQYF

j_gene: TRBJ2-7
v_gene: TRBV12-3/TRBV12-4
d_gene: NA
abundance: NA
CDR3nt: TGTGCCAGCAGGGACCGCCCCTGGCACGAGCAGTACTTC
CDR3aa: CASRDRPWHEQYF

j_gene: TRBJ2-7
v_gene: TRBV12-3/TRBV12-4
d_gene: TRBD1
abundance: many
CDR3nt: TGTGCCAGCAGTTTCCATTTAAGGGGGCCGGACGAGCAGTACTTC
CDR3aa: CASSFHLRGPDEQYF

j_gene: TRBJ2-4
v_gene: TRBV5-5
d_gene: TRBD2
abundance: NA
CDR3nt: TGTGCCAGCAGCTTCAGACTAGCGGGAGTCGGGGTTCCGTCTGAGCAGTACTTC
CDR3aa: CASSFRLAGVGVPSEQYF

j_gene: TRBJ2-7
v_gene: TRBV7-6
d_gene: TRBD2
abundance: NA
CDR3nt: TGTGCCAGCAGCCCACGGGGGGTGGATGAGCAGTACTTC
CDR3aa: CASSPRGVDEQYF

j_gene: TRBJ2-1
v_gene: TRBV7-2
d_gene: NA
abundance: NA
CDR3nt: TGTGCCAGCAGCCCCGGACTAACTCTAGGGGATGAGCAGTTCTTC
CDR3aa: CASSPGLTLGDEQFF

j_gene: TRBJ1-2
v_gene: TRBV20-1
d_gene: NA
abundance: few
CDR3nt: TGCAGTGCTGACCAGAGGGGAGGGAATAACTATGGCTACACCTTC
CDR3aa: CSADQRGGNNYGYTF

j_gene: TRBJ2-1
v_gene: TRBV19
d_gene: TRBD2
abundance: NA
CDR3nt: TGTGCCAGTAGTATCCCCCTTGGACTAGCGGGAGGGGGTAGGTCCTACAATGAGCAGTTCTTC
CDR3aa: CASSIPLGLAGGGRSYNEQFF

j_gene: TRBJ2-1
v_gene: TRBV7-9
d_gene: NA
abundance: NA
CDR3nt: TGTGCCAGCAGCTTAGCGGGAGAGAATGAGCAGTTCTTC
CDR3aa: CASSLAGENEQFF

j_gene: TRBJ2-5
v_gene: TRBV19
d_gene: NA
abundance: NA
CDR3nt: TGTGCCAGTAGTAGCGACGGGGAAGAGACCCAGTACTTC
CDR3aa: CASSSDGEETQYF

j_gene: TRBJ2-5
v_gene: TRBV3-1
d_gene: TRBD1
abundance: NA
CDR3nt: TGTGCCAGCAGCCAGGGGGACAGGTACCAAGAGACCCAGTACTTC
CDR3aa: CASSQGDRYQETQYF

j_gene: TRBJ2-1
v_gene: TRBV24-1
d_gene: TRBD2
abundance: NA
CDR3nt: TGTGCCACCAGTGATCTGACTAGCGGGCTGCTCAATGAGCAGTTCTTC
CDR3aa: CATSDLTSGLLNEQFF

j_gene: TRBJ2-1
v_gene: TRBV5-1
d_gene: TRBD1
abundance: few
CDR3nt: TGCGCCAGCAGCATGGGACAGGGTATCAATGAGCAGTTCTTC
CDR3aa: CASSMGQGINEQFF

j_gene: TRBJ2-1
v_gene: TRBV5-1
d_gene: NA
abundance: NA
CDR3nt: TGCGCCAGCAGCTTGAATGAGGGGCAGTTCTTC
CDR3aa: CASSLNEGQFF

j_gene: TRBJ2-4
v_gene: TRBV28
d_gene: TRBD1
abundance: once
CDR3nt: TGTGCCAGCAGTTTATTGGGACAGGGACCACTAGCCAAAAACATTCAGTACTTC
CDR3aa: CASSLLGQGPLAKNIQYF

j_gene: TRBJ2-5
v_gene: TRBV29-1
d_gene: TRBD2
abundance: once
CDR3nt: TGCAGCGTTCCTAGCGGGGTAGAGCAGTACTTC
CDR3aa: CSVPSGVEQYF

j_gene: TRBJ2-5
v_gene: TRBV6-5
d_gene: NA
abundance: NA
CDR3nt: TGTGCCAGCCGAGTTGGGTTGCGGCAAGAGACCCAGTACTTC
CDR3aa: CASRVGLRQETQYF

j_gene: TRBJ2-7
v_gene: TRBV5-6
d_gene: NA
abundance: NA
CDR3nt: TGTGCCAGCAGCTTCAGTGACAGACCCTACGAGCAGTACTTC
CDR3aa: CASSFSDRPYEQYF

j_gene: TRBJ2-3
v_gene: TRBV6-1
d_gene: TRBD2
abundance: NA
CDR3nt: TGTGCCAGCAGCCCACTCCTACTAGCGGGTGCGGTAGATACGCAGTATTTT
CDR3aa: CASSPLLLAGAVDTQYF

j_gene: TRBJ2-7
v_gene: TRBV14
d_gene: NA
abundance: once
CDR3nt: TGTGCCAGTCAAGGGGGTGGGTCCTACAATGAGCAGTACTTC
CDR3aa: CASQGGGSYNEQYF

j_gene: TRBJ2-7
v_gene: TRBV13
d_gene: NA
abundance: NA
CDR3nt: TGTGCCAGCAGCTTGGGTCCGGGAAACTACGAGCAGTACTTC
CDR3aa: CASSLGPGNYEQYF

j_gene: TRBJ2-5
v_gene: TRBV29-1
d_gene: NA
abundance: few
CDR3nt: TGCAGCGTTGATCTGACAGAACAGGGCTGGGAGACCCAGTACTTC
CDR3aa: CSVDLTEQGWETQYF

j_gene: TRBJ2-7
v_gene: TRBV28
d_gene: TRBD1
abundance: NA
CDR3nt: TGTGCCAGCAGCTCGACAGGGGAAAGCTACGAGCAGTACTTC
CDR3aa: CASSSTGESYEQYF

j_gene: TRBJ2-5
v_gene: TRBV7-2
d_gene: NA
abundance: few
CDR3nt: TGTGCCAGCAGCCGGGACCTAATCGGGGGTGAGCAGTACTTC
CDR3aa: CASSRDLIGGEQYF

j_gene: TRBJ1-2
v_gene: TRBV27
d_gene: NA
abundance: NA
CDR3nt: TGTGCCAGCAGTTTAGACCCACGGGGTGGCTACACCTTC
CDR3aa: CASSLDPRGGYTF

j_gene: TRBJ2-7
v_gene: TRBV7-2
d_gene: TRBD2
abundance: NA
CDR3nt: TGTGCCAGCAGCTTGGGACTAGCGGGAGCAGGCGAGCAGTACTTC
CDR3aa: CASSLGLAGAGEQYF

j_gene: TRBJ2-7
v_gene: TRBV6-5
d_gene: TRBD2
abundance: NA
CDR3nt: TGTGCCAGCAGATCACCCTTAGCGGGAGTTTTCGAGCAGTACTTC
CDR3aa: CASRSPLAGVFEQYF

j_gene: TRBJ2-6
v_gene: TRBV29-1
d_gene: NA
abundance: once
CDR3nt: TGCAGCGTTTCGGGCGGGGCGCTCTCTGGGGCCAACGTCCTGACTTTC
CDR3aa: CSVSGGALSGANVLTF

j_gene: TRBJ1-4
v_gene: TRBV15
d_gene: NA
abundance: NA
CDR3nt: TGTGCCACCAGCGAGGGGCAGCTAAATGAAAAACTGTTTTTT
CDR3aa: CATSEGQLNEKLFF